The clone carrying this T cell receptor (beta chain) was seen at least ten times. CDR3 regions were amplified by Arm-PCR using iRepertoire HTBI primers to build TCR beta libraries. TCRdb analysed the multiplex PCR reads with MiXCR anew, one entry per CDR3 protein. The data show under 450,000 distinct CDR3 sequences, roughly 15% seen once. The sample belongs to a study of regulatory T cells in long-lasting Graves disease. Trimming cost V 5 bases and J 7 bases, with 12 bases left between them. The germline V gene encodes CDR1 SGHAT and CDR2 FQNNGV. The CDR3 length is 13 residues. Time point in this sample: newly diagnosed GD, antithyroid drugs for less than 3 months. From PBMCs, RNA was extracted and then used to make the TCR library. These data are also associated with another study on T cells in Graves' hyperthyroidism and ophthalmopathy. That source adds: Most thyroid clonotypes that were expanded above 0.001 also turned up in blood. The model made its ophthalmopathy prediction, and onset followed a median approximately 6 months later.

This sample comprised peripheral blood mononuclear cells (PBMCs), obtained at new diagnosis, from a patient treated with antithyroid drugs. This rearrangement joins TRBV11-2 to TRBJ1-5, with D unresolved. The receptor was derived from a young woman with Graves disease. The CDR3 DNA sequence: TGTGCCAGCAGCCGGACTACGGGCCAGCCCCAGCATTTT. This sequence encodes CASSRTTGQPQHF.